This record covers a single T cell receptor beta chain. The target antigen is unknown. This entry comes from a study of shared clonotypes between healthy human individuals. Study-wide context: Per donor, CD8 memory used one plate, CD8 naive used two, CD4 memory used three and CD4 naive used three. Study-wide results and caveats: Among the subsets, naive ones generally showed larger estimated richness than memory ones. Rarefaction showed that sequencing of sorted subsets was incomplete (despite large depth).

Genomic DNA per cell subset filled all wells of several immunoSEQ plates. Clones were read by immunoSEQ multiplex PCR, and TCRdb kept only the in-frame ones, dropping some. Of about 92,000 clones in the sample, approximately 63% are singletons; the top ten hold roughly 49%. This CDR3 region has 14 residues. V dropped 1 base and J dropped 2 bases, with 6 bases sitting between them. Germline V gene data show CDR1 as SGHVS and CDR2 as FNYEAQ. The sample comprised memory CD8+ T cells sorted from blood. Subset described: CD45RO+ cells pooled with CCR7-negative TemRA cells. The rearrangement joins TRBV7-6 to TRBJ1-3; no reliable D call. The receptor was isolated from a young man in good health. CDR3 coding DNA: TGTGCCAGCAGCTTAGGTCAAGCTGGAAACACCATATATTTT. Its translation is CASSLGQAGNTIYF.